One and the same sample provided the 5 T cell receptor beta chains below, sequenced in a study of T cells in Graves' hyperthyroidism and ophthalmopathy. Template material for amplifying TCR beta CDR3 regions consisted of RNA transcripts. When the TCR CDR3 underwent first-round RT-PCR, the HTBI primer set was used. TCRdb fed the multiplex PCR reads into MiXCR, producing one record per CDR3 protein. The sample consists of around 600,000 distinct CDR3 sequences, 14% of them appearing once. Material for sequencing was blood. These receptors all come from a woman aged 18 to 35 with Graves' ophthalmopathy.

There are many counts of this clonotype. The rearrangement links TRBV4-1 to TRBJ2-1, with 11 bases matching TRBD2. The CDR3 covers 17 residues. The germline CDR1 and CDR2 sequences are MGHRA and YSYEKL. Trimming cost V 4 bases and J 0 bases; bases outside gene matches: 5. The CDR3, as DNA: TGCGCCAGCAGCCGACGAACTAGCGGGAGCTCCTACAATGAGCAGTTCTTC. Residues: CASSRRTSGSSYNEQFF.

In this sample, this clonotype turned up many times. The CDR3 nucleotides are TGTGCCAGCAGTTACGGAGGGGAGTTGGGCTCCTACGAGCAGTACTTC. This sequence encodes CASSYGGELGSYEQYF. The rearrangement uses TRBV7-2 and TRBJ2-7, with D possibly being TRBD2 (6 bases). CDR3 length equals 16 residues. CDR1 is SGHTA, CDR2 FQGNSA, per germline. V was clipped by 6 bases and J by 0 bases, with 18 bases between them.

This clonotype was seen many times. This chain uses TRBV20-1 with TRBJ2-7; D ambiguous. Trimming shortened V by 3 bases and J by 4 bases, and 10 bases separated the two germline ends. Germline CDR1 and CDR2: DFQATT and SNEGSKA (reference sequence). The CDR3 consists of 12 residues. In DNA, the CDR3 is TGCAGTGCTAGGGCCCTCTATTACGAGCAGTACTTC. It translates to CSARALYYEQYF.

This clonotype occurred a few times. The chain employs TRBV18 and TRBJ1-6, with a possible D match to TRBD1 (5 bases). V was trimmed by 5 bases and J by 12 bases, leaving 14 bases between them. This CDR3 has 13 amino acids. Looked up from germline, CDR1 is KGHSH and CDR2 is LQKENI. CDR3 bases: TGTGCCAGCTCAAAAGACAGTCGAATACCCCTCCACTTT. Protein product: CASSKDSRIPLHF.

Regarding this clonotype: An end of the junction does not agree with germline; a read error may underlie this. CDR3: CATSRGDGANVLTF. The DNA of the CDR3 is TGTGCCACCAGCCGAGGGGACGGGGCCAACGTCCTGACTTTC. The rearrangement links TRBV3-1 to TRBJ2-6, with D perhaps TRBD1 or TRBD2 (5 bases each). CDR1 LGHDT and CDR2 YNNKEL come from the germline V gene (reference sequence). The CDR3 runs to 14 residues.